This T cell receptor beta chain was sequenced during a study of cytomegalovirus exposure and HLA in healthy donors. Study-wide findings and caveats: The study designated 150 or so TCR beta chains cytomegalovirus-associated. According to an earlier analysis, most TCR beta V segments yielded productive rearrangements about 87% or about 30% of the time.

As to this clone: The antigen remains unidentified.

The PCR had 60 Vbeta and 13 Jbeta primers. Original processing notes: A follow-up analysis tallied around 80 million unique TCR beta chains, roughly 9.9 million shared. The assay was immunoSEQ multiplex PCR, and TCRdb's table has in-frame clones only and misses some. V and J calls and clone size come straight from that table; D and trimming were deduced from the DNA. The sample yields about 200,000 clones, roughly 77% seen once. This CDR3 contains 14 residues. The V and J ends lost 3 bases and 6 bases, in that order; junction bases with no gene match: 5. Looked up from germline, CDR1 is SGHTA and CDR2 is FQGNSA.

The chain couples TRBV7-2 to TRBJ1-1, with TRBD1 matching 9 bases. The TCR sequence derives from a male donor in good health and CMV-seropositive. Sample: PBMCs. In nucleotides, the CDR3 is TGTGCCAGCAGCTTCCGGGACAGGGTTGCTGAAGCTTTCTTT. Translation gives CASSFRDRVAEAFF.